The 27 T cell receptor beta chains listed next were all sequenced from one sample in a study of cytomegalovirus exposure and HLA in healthy donors. The PCR ran on 60 Vbeta and 13 Jbeta primers. Measured with immunoSEQ multiplex PCR; TCRdb has only the in-frame clones, and not every one. The table shows about 190,000 clones, with 82% occurring only once. Input material: PBMCs. These receptors were collected from a woman under 30 in good health and CMV-seronegative.

This rearrangement joins TRBV11-2 to TRBJ1-5, with TRBD1 as a possible D gene (5 bases). Between the trimmed V and J ends, which lost 0 bases and 7 bases, there was a span of 13 bases. Germline V lookup: CDR1 SGHAT, CDR2 FQNNGV. The CDR3 length is 15 residues. CDR3 sequence reads: CASSLDSRVGQPQHF. The CDR3 DNA sequence: TGTGCCAGCAGCTTAGATAGCAGGGTAGGCCAGCCCCAGCATTTT.

The sample holds a few counts of this clone. The chain is built from TRBV5-5 and TRBJ1-2, with D tentatively TRBD1 (6 bases). The V end was cut by 2 bases, the J end by 0 bases, with 14 bases between. CDR1 and CDR2 (germline): SGHKS, YYEKEE (reference sequence). The CDR3 runs 16 residues. DNA of the CDR3: TGTGCCAGCAGCTTAGCCGGGACAAAATCTAACTATGGCTACACCTTC. Residues: CASSLAGTKSNYGYTF.

The chain combines TRBV19 with TRBJ2-7, with 8 bases matching TRBD2. CDR3 length: 15 residues. The germline V gene encodes CDR1 LNHDA and CDR2 SQIVND (reference sequence). The trim removed 4 bases at V and 2 bases at J, leaving 7 bases unmatched. The CDR3 reads CASSTAAGVTYEQYF. Here the CDR3 DNA reads TGTGCCAGTAGTACAGCAGCGGGAGTAACCTACGAGCAGTACTTC. Looking up the rest from reference TRBV19 and TRBJ2-7 gives the full variable domain: DGGITQSPKYLFRKEGQNVTLSCEQNLNHDAMYWYRQDPGQGLRLIYYSQIVNDFQKGDIAEGYSVSREKKESFPLTVTSAQKNPTAFYLCASSTAAGVTYEQYFGPGTRLTVT.

V gene TRBV13 combines with J gene TRBJ2-7, with 7 bases aligning to TRBD2. The ends lost 4 bases at V and 6 bases at J; junction bases unmatched: 6. The CDR3 runs 13 residues. Germline V gene sequence: CDR1 PRHDT, CDR2 FYEKMQ (reference sequence). The CDR3 coding sequence is TGTGCCAGCAGCTCGGGACTACCGGTCGAGCAGTACTTC. Translating gives CASSSGLPVEQYF.

The V and J genes are TRBV7-9 and TRBJ2-3, with a tentative D call TRBD2 (5 bases). V was shortened by 2 bases and J by 0 bases, with 9 bases between the two germline ends. CDR3 size: 15 residues. Germline V CDR1 and CDR2: SEHNR, FQNEAQ (reference sequence). This chain's CDR3 is CASSLKRASTDTQYF. CDR3 nucleotide sequence: TGTGCCAGCAGCTTAAAGAGGGCGAGCACAGATACGCAGTATTTT.

This chain links TRBV7-6 with TRBJ2-2; the match to TRBD2 covers 10 bases. V shed 2 bases, J shed 4 bases, and the junction held 4 bases outside the gene matches. Germline CDR1 and CDR2: SGHVS and FNYEAQ. The CDR3 sequence is 16 residues long. Here the CDR3 DNA reads TGTGCCAGCAGCTTATACAGCGGGGGGGGCACCGGGGAGCTGTTTTTT. Translating gives CASSLYSGGGTGELFF.

This chain links TRBV25-1 with TRBJ2-3; D might be TRBD1 (5 bases). V was cut by 9 bases and J by 2 bases, with 9 bases left in between. Germline values: CDR1 MGHDK, CDR2 SYGVNS. This CDR3 comprises 12 residues. The CDR3 region has the DNA TGTGCCAGTGACAGCCCCACAGATACGCAGTATTTT. Its protein product is CASDSPTDTQYF. The entire variable domain, with the rest obtained from reference TRBV25-1 and TRBJ2-3, is as follows: EADIYQTPRYLVIGTGKKITLECSQTMGHDKMYWYQQDPGMELHLIHYSYGVNSTEKGDLSSESTVSRIRTEHFPLTLESARPSHTSQYLCASDSPTDTQYFGPGTRLTVL.

This chain joins TRBV29-1 and TRBJ2-2; D gene uncertain. The germline CDR1 and CDR2 sequences are SQVTM and ANQGSEA. The V and J ends lost 4 bases and 6 bases respectively, with 12 bases between them. The CDR3 covers 13 residues. The CDR3 is CSVVSTTPGELFF. The CDR3 DNA reads as TGCAGCGTTGTTTCCACAACCCCCGGGGAGCTGTTTTTT.

The rearrangement uses TRBV5-8 and TRBJ1-1, with D tentatively TRBD1 (5 bases). Trimming took 2 bases from V and 3 from J, leaving 8 bases between them. The CDR3 covers 13 residues. Germline-derived CDR1 and CDR2 are SGHTS and YDEGEE. CDR3 sequence reads: CASSLFRDTEAFF. The CDR3 DNA sequence: TGTGCCAGCAGCTTATTCAGGGACACTGAAGCTTTCTTT.

V usage is TRBV7-8 and J usage is TRBJ2-5; 9 nucleotides line up with TRBD2. CDR3 length equals 15 residues. The trim removed 3 bases at V and 6 bases at J, leaving 8 bases unmatched. Per the germline V gene, CDR1 is SGHVS and CDR2 is FQNEAQ. CDR3 amino acids: CASSFPSGGRKTQYF. CDR3 bases: TGTGCCAGCAGCTTCCCGAGCGGGGGGAGGAAGACCCAGTACTTC.

The rearrangement joins TRBV5-5 to TRBJ1-1; a weak D match, TRBD1 (5 bases). V lost 5 bases and J 5 bases, leaving 13 bases between the germline ends. Germline CDR1 is SGHKS and CDR2 is YYEKEE (reference sequence). This CDR3 is built from 13 residues. DNA of the CDR3: TGTGCCAGCAGATTCAATACAGGTACTGAAGCTTTCTTT. Amino acid sequence: CASRFNTGTEAFF.

The V and J genes are TRBV6-5 and TRBJ2-4; D is perhaps TRBD2 (5 bases). The CDR3 is 15 amino acids. The V end lost 6 bases, the J end lost 1 base, and 13 bases lay between the germline ends. Germline V gene lookup returns CDR1 MNHEY and CDR2 SVGAGI. The CDR3 here is CASSSEGLAKNIQYF. The DNA of the CDR3 is TGTGCCAGCAGCTCCGAGGGTCTCGCCAAAAACATTCAGTACTTC.

This chain links TRBV6-5 with TRBJ1-2; perhaps TRBD1 as D (6 bases). CDR3 length equals 13 residues. V lost 3 bases and J lost 4, with 9 bases in between. Germline lookup yields CDR1 MNHEY and CDR2 SVGAGI. The CDR3 protein is CASSYTGIYGYTF. CDR3 DNA sequence: TGTGCCAGCAGTTATACAGGGATCTATGGCTACACCTTC.

This sequence joins TRBV5-4 and TRBJ2-7, with TRBD1 as a possible D gene (5 bases). The CDR3 contains 13 residues. Trimming shortened V by 3 bases and J by 3 bases, and 10 bases separated the two germline ends. In germline, CDR1 is SGHNT, CDR2 YYREEE (reference sequence). The CDR3 spells CASSYETDYEQYF. In DNA, the CDR3 is TGTGCCAGCAGCTACGAGACAGACTACGAGCAGTACTTC.

The chain recombines TRBV19 with TRBJ2-7; D might be TRBD1 (6 bases). The CDR3 loop spans 15 amino acids. Germline V gene data show CDR1 as LNHDA and CDR2 as SQIVND (reference sequence). V dropped 5 bases and J dropped 3 bases, with 17 bases sitting between them. CDR3 nucleotide sequence: TGTGCCAGTAGTGTACCGGGACATAAGATCTACGAGCAGTACTTC. It specifies CASSVPGHKIYEQYF.

The gene calls are TRBV18 and TRBJ2-7; 8 bases are a match to TRBD2. Germline V gene sequence: CDR1 KGHSH, CDR2 LQKENI. The CDR3 has 13 amino acids. The junction had 3 bases not matched to a gene; V was cut back by 4 bases and J by 4 bases. This chain's CDR3 is CASSLPGGYEQYF. CDR3 nucleotide sequence: TGTGCCAGCTCACTCCCGGGGGGGTACGAGCAGTACTTC.

J is TRBJ1-5 and V is TRBV28, with no clear D. The germline V gene has CDR1 MDHEN and CDR2 SYDVKM. This CDR3 comprises 15 residues. V was cut by 7 bases and J by 4 bases, with 17 bases left in between. DNA of the CDR3: TGTGCCAGCACCTCGGACGGGATACTTAATCAGCCCCAGCATTTT. Residues: CASTSDGILNQPQHF.

This clone was found a few times. The chain is built from TRBV30 and TRBJ2-1; TRBD2 matches at 12 bases. Germline assignment: CDR1 GTSNPN and CDR2 SVGIG (reference sequence). The V segment lost 1 base and the J segment 5 bases; nucleotides outside the gene matches: 9. The CDR3 has 17 residues. The CDR3 region has the DNA TGTGCCTGGAGTGGTACTAGCGGGAGGTTCCCCGACAATGAGCAGTTCTTC. This gives the protein CAWSGTSGRFPDNEQFF.

The V gene is TRBV4-2, the J gene TRBJ2-6; TRBD1 might be the D (7 bases). The length of the CDR3 is 17 residues. V dropped 2 bases and J dropped 0 bases, with 11 bases sitting between them. Germline V lookup: CDR1 LGHNA, CDR2 YNFKEQ. As DNA, the CDR3 is TGTGCCAGCAGCCAACGGAGGGGGCTCTCTGGGGCCAACGTCCTGACTTTC. Encoded protein: CASSQRRGLSGANVLTF.

The V call is TRBV6-1, the J call TRBJ1-1, with D perhaps matching TRBD1 (5 bases). This CDR3 is 13 amino acids long. Trimming took 0 bases from V and 9 from J, leaving 11 bases between them. Germline V CDR1 and CDR2: MNHNS, SASEGT. The CDR3 is CASSEAPPDKAFF. The CDR3 nucleotides read TGTGCCAGCAGTGAAGCTCCCCCGGACAAAGCTTTCTTT.

Concerning this clone: This sample also contains other DNA sequences that code for the same CDR3. V is TRBV2 and J is TRBJ1-4; D remains ambiguous. V was trimmed by 6 bases and J by 5 bases, leaving 13 bases between them. CDR1 is SNHLY, CDR2 FYNNEI, per germline. The CDR3 consists of 14 residues. CDR3 region: CASSVYSPNEKLFF. In DNA, the CDR3 is TGTGCCAGCAGCGTTTACAGCCCGAATGAAAAACTGTTTTTT.

This sequence joins TRBV5-6 and TRBJ2-5; 16 bases are a match to TRBD2. The DNA end favors TRBJ2-7, so the J call may be wrong. Germline CDR1 SGHDT, CDR2 YYEEEE. There are 15 residues in the CDR3. CDR3 in DNA: TGTGCCAGCAGCGACGGGACTAGCGGGAGGGACGAGCAGTACTTC. Its translation is CASSDGTSGRDEQYF.

This sequence joins TRBV9 and TRBJ2-2; 15 bases fit TRBD2. With V trimmed by 7 bases and J by 6 bases, 7 bases remained unmatched. In germline, CDR1 is SGDLS, CDR2 YYNGEE. This CDR3 is built from 16 residues. In DNA form, the CDR3 reads TGTGCCAGCGGACTAGCGGGGGGGCTTCCCCCCGGGGAGCTGTTTTTT. Protein sequence: CASGLAGGLPPGELFF.

The chain employs TRBV19 and TRBJ1-5; tentative D call: TRBD1 (6 bases). The CDR3 is 14 residues long. Germline V gene data show CDR1 as LNHDA and CDR2 as SQIVND (reference sequence). V gave up 6 bases and J gave up 6 bases, with 15 bases separating them. The CDR3 loop is CASRHDRMGQPQHF. CDR3 DNA: TGTGCCAGTAGACACGACAGGATGGGTCAGCCCCAGCATTTT.

The CDR3 bases are TGCGCCAGCAGAAAAACAGCAGCGAACACTGAAGCTTTCTTT. Residues: CASRKTAANTEAFF. The genes are TRBV5-1 and TRBJ1-1; no clear D. V was trimmed by 5 bases and J by 1 base, leaving 12 bases between them. The length of the CDR3 is 14 residues. CDR1 SGHRS and CDR2 YFSETQ come from the germline V gene.

The rearrangement joins TRBV7-7 to TRBJ2-7; 11 bases line up with TRBD1. Germline V gene lookup returns CDR1 SSHAT and CDR2 FNYEAQ (reference sequence). V shed 1 base, J shed 2 bases, and the junction held 4 bases outside the gene matches. The CDR3 runs 16 residues. In DNA, the CDR3 is TGTGCCAGCAGCTTAGACAGGGACAGGGGGACCTACGAGCAGTACTTC. Protein product: CASSLDRDRGTYEQYF.

The V call is TRBV12-2, the J call TRBJ1-4; the table calls TRBD1, which could not be checked here. TRBV12-2 is termed a pseudogene. CDR3 length: 16 amino acids. For the CDR3, the DNA is TGTGCAAGTCGCTTAGGGGCTGCTGCAACTAATGAAAAACTGTTTTTT. Protein sequence: CASRLGAAATNEKLFF.